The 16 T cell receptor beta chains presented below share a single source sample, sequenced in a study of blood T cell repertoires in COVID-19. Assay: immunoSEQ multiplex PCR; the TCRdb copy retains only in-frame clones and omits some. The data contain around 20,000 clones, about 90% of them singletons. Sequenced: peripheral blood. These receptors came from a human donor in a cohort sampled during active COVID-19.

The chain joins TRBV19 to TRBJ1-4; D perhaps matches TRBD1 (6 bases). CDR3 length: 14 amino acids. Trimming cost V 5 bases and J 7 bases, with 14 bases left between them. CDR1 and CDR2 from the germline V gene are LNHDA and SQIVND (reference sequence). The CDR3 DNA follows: TGTGCCAGTAGTTCGACAGGAGGAAGTGAAAAACTGTTTTTT. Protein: CASSSTGGSEKLFF. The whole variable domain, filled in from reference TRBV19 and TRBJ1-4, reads DGGITQSPKYLFRKEGQNVTLSCEQNLNHDAMYWYRQDPGQGLRLIYYSQIVNDFQKGDIAEGYSVSREKKESFPLTVTSAQKNPTAFYLCASSSTGGSEKLFFGSGTQLSVL.

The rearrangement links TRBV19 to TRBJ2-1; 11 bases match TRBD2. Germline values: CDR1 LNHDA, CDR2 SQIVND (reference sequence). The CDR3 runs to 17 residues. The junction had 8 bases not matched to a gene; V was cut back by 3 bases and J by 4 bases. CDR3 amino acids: CASSISASGRIYNEQFF. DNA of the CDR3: TGTGCCAGTAGTATTTCGGCTAGCGGGAGGATTTACAATGAGCAGTTCTTC.

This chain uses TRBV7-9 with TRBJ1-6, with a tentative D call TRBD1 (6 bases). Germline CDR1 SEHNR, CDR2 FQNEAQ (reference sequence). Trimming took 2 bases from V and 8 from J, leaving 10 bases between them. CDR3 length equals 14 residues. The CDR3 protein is CASSLWAGDSPLHF. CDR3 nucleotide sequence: TGTGCCAGCAGCTTATGGGCAGGGGATTCACCCCTCCACTTT.

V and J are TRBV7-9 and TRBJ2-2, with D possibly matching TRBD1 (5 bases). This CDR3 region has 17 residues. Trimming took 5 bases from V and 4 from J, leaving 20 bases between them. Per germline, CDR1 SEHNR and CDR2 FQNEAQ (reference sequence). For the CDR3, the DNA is TGTGCCAGCAGCCACCGAATTATGACAGATGCCACCGGGGAGCTGTTTTTT. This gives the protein CASSHRIMTDATGELFF.

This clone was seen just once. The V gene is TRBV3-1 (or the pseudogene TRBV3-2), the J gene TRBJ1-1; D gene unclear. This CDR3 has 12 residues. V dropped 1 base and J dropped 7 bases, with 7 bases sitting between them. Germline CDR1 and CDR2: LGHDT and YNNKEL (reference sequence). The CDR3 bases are TGTGCCAGCAGCCAAGCGGGGTTTGAAGCTTTCTTT. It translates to CASSQAGFEAFF.

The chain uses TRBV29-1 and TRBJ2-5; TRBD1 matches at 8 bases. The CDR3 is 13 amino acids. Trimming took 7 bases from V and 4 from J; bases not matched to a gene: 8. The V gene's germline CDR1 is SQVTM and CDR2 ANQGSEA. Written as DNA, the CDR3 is TGCAGCGGGGGAAGACAGGGGCCAGAGACCCAGTACTTC. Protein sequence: CSGGRQGPETQYF.

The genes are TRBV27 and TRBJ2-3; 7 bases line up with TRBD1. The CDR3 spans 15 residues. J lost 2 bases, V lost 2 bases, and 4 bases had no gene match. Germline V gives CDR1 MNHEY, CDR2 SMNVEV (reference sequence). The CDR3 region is CASSLKGAPTDTQYF. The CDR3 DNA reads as TGTGCCAGCAGTTTAAAGGGGGCTCCCACAGATACGCAGTATTTT.

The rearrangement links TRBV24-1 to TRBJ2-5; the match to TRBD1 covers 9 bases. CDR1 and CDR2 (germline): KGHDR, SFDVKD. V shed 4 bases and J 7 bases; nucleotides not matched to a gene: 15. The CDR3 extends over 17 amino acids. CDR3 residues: CATSERGTGPRVGTQYF. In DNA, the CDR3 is TGTGCCACCAGTGAGAGGGGGACAGGGCCGAGGGTAGGGACCCAGTACTTC.

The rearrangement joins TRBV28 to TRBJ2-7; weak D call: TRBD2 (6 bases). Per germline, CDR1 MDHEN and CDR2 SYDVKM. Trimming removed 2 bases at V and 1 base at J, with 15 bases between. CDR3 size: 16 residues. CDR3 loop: CASSLGGWTSSYEQYV. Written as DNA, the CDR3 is TGTGCCAGCAGTTTAGGGGGGTGGACCAGTTCCTACGAGCAGTACGTC.

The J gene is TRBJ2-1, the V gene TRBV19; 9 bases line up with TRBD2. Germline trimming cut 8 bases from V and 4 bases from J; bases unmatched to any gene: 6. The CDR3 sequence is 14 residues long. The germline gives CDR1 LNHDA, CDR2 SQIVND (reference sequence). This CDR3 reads CASCPGLAYNEQFF. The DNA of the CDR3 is TGTGCCAGTTGCCCGGGACTAGCTTACAATGAGCAGTTCTTC.

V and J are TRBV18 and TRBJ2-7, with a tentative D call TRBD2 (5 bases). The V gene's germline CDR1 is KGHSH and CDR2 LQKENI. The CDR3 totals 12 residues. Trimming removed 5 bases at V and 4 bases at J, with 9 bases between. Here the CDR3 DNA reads TGTGCCAGCTCAAACTCGGGATACGAGCAGTACGTC. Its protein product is CASSNSGYEQYV.

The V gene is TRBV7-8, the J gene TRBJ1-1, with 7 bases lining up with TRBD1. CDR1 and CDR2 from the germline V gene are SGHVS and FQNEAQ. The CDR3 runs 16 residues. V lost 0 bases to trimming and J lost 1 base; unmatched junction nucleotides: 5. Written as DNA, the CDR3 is TGTGCCAGCAGCTTAGCCGGGACAGCACCGAACACTGAAGCTTTCTTT. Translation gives CASSLAGTAPNTEAFF.

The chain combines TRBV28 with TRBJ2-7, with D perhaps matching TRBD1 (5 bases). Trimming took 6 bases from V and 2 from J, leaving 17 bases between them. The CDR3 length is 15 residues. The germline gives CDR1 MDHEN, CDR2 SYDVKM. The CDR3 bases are TGTGCCAGCAGAACCCCATGGGGCGGAGCCTACGAGCAGTACTTC. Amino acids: CASRTPWGGAYEQYF.

The CDR3 region has the DNA TGTGCCAGCAGCCCCCGTATGGGGACGGGGGGGAGTAAAGATACGCAGTATTTT. Protein: CASSPRMGTGGSKDTQYF. The chain links TRBV7-2 to TRBJ2-3; TRBD2 matches 8 bases. V was pared by 5 bases and J by 5 bases, with 18 bases of the junction left unmatched. The germline gives CDR1 SGHTA, CDR2 FQGNSA. The CDR3 runs to 18 residues. The whole variable domain, filled in from reference TRBV7-2 and TRBJ2-3, reads GAGVSQSPSNKVTEKGKDVELRCDPISGHTALYWYRQSLGQGLEFLIYFQGNSAPDKSGLPSDRFSAERTGGSVSTLTIQRTQQEDSAVYLCASSPRMGTGGSKDTQYFGPGTRLTVL.

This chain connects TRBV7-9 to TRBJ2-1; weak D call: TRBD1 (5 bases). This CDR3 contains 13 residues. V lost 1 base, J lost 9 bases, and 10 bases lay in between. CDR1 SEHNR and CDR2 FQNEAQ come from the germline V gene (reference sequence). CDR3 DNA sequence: TGTGCCAGCAGCTTAGGGGGCTGGGCTGAGCAGTTCTTC. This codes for CASSLGGWAEQFF.

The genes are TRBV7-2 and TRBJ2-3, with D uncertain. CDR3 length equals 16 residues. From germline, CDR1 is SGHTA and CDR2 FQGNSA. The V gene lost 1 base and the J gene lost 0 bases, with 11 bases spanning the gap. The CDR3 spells CASSLVRIVSTDTQYF. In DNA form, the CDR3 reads TGTGCCAGCAGCTTAGTCAGGATAGTAAGCACAGATACGCAGTATTTT.